This T cell receptor (beta chain) was recovered during a study of T cells in localized non-small cell lung cancer. Clones were read by immunoSEQ multiplex PCR, and TCRdb kept only the in-frame ones, dropping some. The sample consists of roughly 9,900 clones, about three quarters of them appearing once. This clone was recorded a few times. The antigen is undetermined. Whole-study findings and limits: The appearance of a median 57 of the top 100 tumor clones was seen in adjacent lung.

The trim removed 2 bases at V and 8 bases at J, leaving 6 bases unmatched. The CDR3 contains 14 residues. Germline V gene sequence: CDR1 SGHDN, CDR2 FVKESK. This receptor was taken from a male donor aged 60 or over with stage I lung adenocarcinoma. The sample was peripheral blood, taken before any cancer treatment. This chain joins TRBV14 and TRBJ1-2, with 9 positions matching TRBD1. The CDR3: CASSQMRQGEGYTF. Written as DNA, the CDR3 is TGTGCCAGCAGCCAAATGAGACAGGGGGAAGGCTACACCTTC.